The entry below gives a single T cell receptor beta chain sequence along with its context. Trimming cost V 6 bases and J 5 bases; bases outside gene matches: 12. This CDR3 region has 16 residues. CDR1 SQVTM and CDR2 ANQGSEA come from the germline V gene. These data come from a study of T cell changes during pregnancy in multiple sclerosis. The data were produced by immunoSEQ multiplex PCR, yet TCRdb's version contains in-frame clones alone and is incomplete. The sample yields almost 20,000 clones, about 88% seen once. The source was CD8+ T cells from peripheral blood mononuclear cells, collected in the second trimester of pregnancy. This sequence joins TRBV29-1 and TRBJ2-2, with 10 nucleotides matching TRBD2. The sequence was obtained from a female donor in good health, enrolled as a control in a pregnancy study. CDR3 in amino acids: CSVPVVAGGHTGELFF. CDR3 coding DNA: TGCAGCGTCCCCGTGGTAGCGGGAGGTCATACCGGGGAGCTGTTTTTT.